These 23 T cell receptor beta chains were all obtained from the same sample, sequenced in a study of blood T cells in healthy people across ages. A second roughly 7 to 11 cycle PCR used barcoded and J-beta primers. TCRdb re-analysed the 5' RACE reads in MiXCR, keeping a single row per CDR3 protein. The sample has around 1.5 million distinct CDR3 sequences, about 35% seen once. Sequences were obtained from blood. Every receptor here comes from a woman aged 30 to 39 in good health.

The V call is TRBV20-1, the J call TRBJ1-5; no firm D call. Per germline, CDR1 DFQATT and CDR2 SNEGSKA (reference sequence). The CDR3 is 14 residues long. V lost 1 base to trimming and J lost 6 bases, with 13 bases between them. CDR3 in DNA: TGCAGTGCTAGAGCCCCTTCAGGAGCTCAGCCCCAGCATTTT. Translation gives CSARAPSGAQPQHF.

This clonotype has a single count. A much larger clone lies one base from this, so it may be a read error. V usage is TRBV29-1 and J usage is TRBJ2-3, with 8 bases aligning to TRBD1. The CDR3 sequence is 13 residues long. Germline values: CDR1 SQVTM, CDR2 ANQGSEA. The DNA of the CDR3 is TGCGGCGCCGGACAGGGCCGAACAGATACGCAGTATTTT. Protein product: CGAGQGRTDTQYF.

This clonotype has more than one count but fewer than ten. V and J are TRBV5-1 and TRBJ2-7, with D perhaps matching TRBD1 or TRBD2 (8 bases each). This CDR3 has 15 amino acids. The V end lost 4 bases, the J end lost 2 bases, and 16 bases lay between the germline ends. The germline gives CDR1 SGHRS, CDR2 YFSETQ. The CDR3 coding sequence is TGCGCCAGCAGCCCGGGGGGGGACAGGCCCTACGAGCAGTACTTC. As protein: CASSPGGDRPYEQYF. Looking up the rest from reference TRBV5-1 and TRBJ2-7 gives the full variable domain: KAGVTQTPRYLIKTRGQQVTLSCSPISGHRSVSWYQQTPGQGLQFLFEYFSETQRNKGNFPGRFSGRQFSNSRSEMNVSTLELGDSALYLCASSPGGDRPYEQYFGPGTRLTVT.

The genes are TRBV18 and TRBJ1-2, with a tentative D call TRBD1 (6 bases). Per the germline V gene, CDR1 is KGHSH and CDR2 is LQKENI. V was shortened by 5 bases and J by 1 base, with 17 bases between the two germline ends. This CDR3 comprises 16 residues. DNA for the CDR3: TGTGCCAGCTCAACACTATCCGGGACAAGTAACTATGGCTACACCTTC. Its protein product is CASSTLSGTSNYGYTF.

The chain employs TRBV27 and TRBJ2-1, with TRBD1 matching over 8 bases. Germline assignment: CDR1 MNHEY and CDR2 SMNVEV (reference sequence). Trimming cost V 7 bases and J 7 bases; bases outside gene matches: 21. The CDR3 has 18 amino acids. The CDR3 nucleotides read TGTGCCAGCACCTTGGGGTTTGGGGGCAGGGGGCATGAAAATGAGCAGTTCTTC. It yields the protein CASTLGFGGRGHENEQFF.

The rearrangement links TRBV2 to TRBJ1-2; tentative D call: TRBD1 (5 bases). The V gene lost 2 bases and the J gene lost 3 bases, with 10 bases spanning the gap. This CDR3 contains 14 residues. Per germline, CDR1 SNHLY and CDR2 FYNNEI. The CDR3, as DNA: TGTGCCAGCAGTGAAAACGGGGCATACTATGGCTACACCTTC. This encodes CASSENGAYYGYTF.

On this clonotype itself: The junction departs from the called germline gene at one end, perhaps through a read error. J is TRBJ2-6 and V is TRBV4-2; D not certain. CDR1 and CDR2 (germline): LGHNA, YNFKEQ. The CDR3 is made up of 19 amino acids. The CDR3 sequence: CAGSQDKGFQSSGANVLTF. The CDR3 DNA follows: TGTGCCGGCAGCCAAGACAAAGGGTTTCAAAGCTCTGGGGCCAACGTCCTGACTTTC.

CDR3 nucleotide sequence: TGTGCCAGCAGTTTGGGGGGTTTGGGGCCAGCTTACGAGCAGTACTTC. It yields the protein CASSLGGLGPAYEQYF. V and J are TRBV28 and TRBJ2-5; possibly TRBD2 for D (6 bases). The end of the DNA is better explained by TRBJ2-7, so the J call may be wrong. CDR3 length: 16 residues. Per the germline V gene, CDR1 is MDHEN and CDR2 is SYDVKM.

A few counts support this clonotype. V is TRBV6-9 and J is TRBJ1-1; D remains unclear. CDR1 is MNHGY and CDR2 is SVAAGI in the germline V gene. Between the trimmed V and J ends, which lost 6 bases and 0 bases, there was a span of 11 bases. CDR3 length: 14 amino acids. CDR3 protein: CASRGEDLNTEAFF. DNA of the CDR3: TGTGCCAGCAGGGGAGAAGACTTGAACACTGAAGCTTTCTTT.

This chain connects TRBV28 to TRBJ1-1; a possible D gene is TRBD1 (6 bases). The V end was cut by 5 bases, the J end by 0 bases, with 28 bases between. CDR1 is MDHEN and CDR2 is SYDVKM in the germline V gene. CDR3 length: 20 amino acids. The CDR3 here is CASSTPRRQGRANLNTEAFF. CDR3 nucleotide sequence: TGTGCCAGCAGTACCCCTAGGAGGCAGGGGAGGGCCAACTTGAACACTGAAGCTTTCTTT.

The chain joins TRBV9 to TRBJ1-2, with D maybe TRBD1 (5 bases). Trimming took off 5 bases at V and 3 bases at J, with 20 bases between the two ends. Germline V gene data show CDR1 as SGDLS and CDR2 as YYNGEE. CDR3 length: 16 amino acids. The CDR3 DNA reads TGTGCCAGCAGTCGAAATAGGGGAGAAGAGGACTATGGCTACACCTTC. Residues: CASSRNRGEEDYGYTF.

This clonotype turned up a few times. The rearrangement links TRBV6-6 to TRBJ1-1; D is uncertain. Germline V lookup: CDR1 MNHNY, CDR2 SVGAGI (reference sequence). Trimming stripped 5 bases from V and 5 bases from J, with 12 bases between. The CDR3 spans 13 residues. The CDR3 is CASSGSVDTEAFF. The CDR3 nucleotides are TGTGCCAGCAGTGGCAGCGTGGATACTGAAGCTTTCTTT.

This clonotype was recorded at least ten times. The V gene is TRBV2, the J gene TRBJ2-3, with TRBD2 matching over 9 bases. CDR1 is SNHLY, CDR2 FYNNEI, per germline. The CDR3 sequence is 15 residues long. J was trimmed by 2 bases and V by 5 bases; bases with no gene match: 5. CDR3 coding DNA: TGTGCCAGCAGTTCCCTAGCGGGGTACACAGATACGCAGTATTTT. The encoded protein is CASSSLAGYTDTQYF. Full variable domain (rest looked up from reference TRBV2 and TRBJ2-3): EPEVTQTPSHQVTQMGQEVILRCVPISNHLYFYWYRQILGQKVEFLVSFYNNEISEKSEIFDDQFSVERPDGSNFTLKIRSTKLEDSAMYFCASSSLAGYTDTQYFGPGTRLTVL.

J is TRBJ2-6 and V is TRBV7-9; 10 bases match TRBD1. In germline, CDR1 is SEHNR, CDR2 FQNEAQ (reference sequence). After removal of 8 bases from V and 1 base from J, the junction contained 5 bases not matched to a gene. The CDR3 is made up of 16 amino acids. DNA for the CDR3: TGTGCCAGCCCGCGGACAGGGGGTTCTGGGGCCAACGTCCTGACTTTC. Encoded protein: CASPRTGGSGANVLTF.

V gene TRBV9 combines with J gene TRBJ1-1; D remains unclear. The germline CDR1 and CDR2 sequences are SGDLS and YYNGEE. This CDR3 region has 15 residues. V lost 4 bases and J lost 3, with 16 bases in between. Written as DNA, the CDR3 is TGTGCCAGCAGCCTCATATCCGAGGAAGACACTGAAGCTTTCTTT. Translated, it gives CASSLISEEDTEAFF.

This clonotype was detected many times. This rearrangement joins TRBV10-3 to TRBJ2-5; the D gene could be TRBD1 or TRBD2 (5 bases each). The CDR3 is made up of 14 amino acids. Germline CDR1 is ENHRY and CDR2 is SYGVKD. Trimming cost V 0 bases and J 2 bases, with 7 bases left between them. The CDR3 nucleotides read TGTGCCATCAGTGAGTCGGGACCACAAGAGACCCAGTACTTC. Amino acid sequence: CAISESGPQETQYF.

This clonotype has ten or more counts. The J gene is TRBJ1-5, the V gene TRBV4-1; TRBD1 aligns across 8 bases. Germline CDR1 is MGHRA and CDR2 is YSYEKL. Losses at the gene ends were 3 bases for V and 4 bases for J; bases not matched to a gene: 5. The CDR3 length is 15 residues. This CDR3 is CASSQQDRGNQPQHF. The DNA for the CDR3 is TGCGCCAGCAGCCAGCAAGACAGGGGAAATCAGCCCCAGCATTTT.

This clonotype has a handful of counts. The rearrangement links TRBV2 to TRBJ1-2, with D possibly matching TRBD1 (5 bases). V gave up 2 bases and J gave up 2 bases, with 6 bases separating them. Germline V lookup: CDR1 SNHLY, CDR2 FYNNEI. This CDR3 region has 13 residues. The CDR3 DNA reads TGTGCCAGCAGTGAACAGGGCAACTATGGCTACACCTTC. This gives the protein CASSEQGNYGYTF.

The rearrangement links TRBV5-1 to TRBJ1-2, with D hard to call. This CDR3 is built from 11 residues. V shed 5 bases and J shed 8 bases, with 10 bases lying between them. From germline, CDR1 is SGHRS and CDR2 YFSETQ. CDR3 sequence: CASSPGLGYTF. The DNA for the CDR3 is TGCGCCAGCAGTCCGGGATTGGGCTACACCTTC. The full variable domain, with the rest looked up from reference TRBV5-1 and TRBJ1-2, is KAGVTQTPRYLIKTRGQQVTLSCSPISGHRSVSWYQQTPGQGLQFLFEYFSETQRNKGNFPGRFSGRQFSNSRSEMNVSTLELGDSALYLCASSPGLGYTFGSGTRLTVV.

Of note for this clonotype: This clone may be a read error of a much larger clone one base away. The V gene is TRBV12-3 or TRBV12-4, the J gene TRBJ2-7; D unresolved. The CDR3 spans 12 residues. The CDR3 nucleotides are TGTGTCAGCAGTCAGTGGAGTAACGAGCAGTACTTC. Its translation: CVSSQWSNEQYF.

This sequence joins TRBV20-1 and TRBJ1-2; D ambiguous. Germline CDR1 DFQATT, CDR2 SNEGSKA (reference sequence). Trimming took off 6 bases at V and 4 bases at J, with 18 bases between the two ends. CDR3 length: 14 amino acids. Written as DNA, the CDR3 is TGCAGTGCCACCGCTAAAAATACCCTCTATGGCTACACCTTC. Protein product: CSATAKNTLYGYTF.

This clonotype was seen repeatedly, ten times or more. The chain uses TRBV27 and TRBJ2-1; 10 bases line up with TRBD2. Unmatched junction bases numbered 8, after V lost 8 bases and J lost 10 bases. Germline CDR1 reads MNHEY; CDR2 reads SMNVEV (reference sequence). CDR3 length: 13 amino acids. CDR3: CASGLAVTREQFF. CDR3 nucleotide sequence: TGTGCCAGCGGACTAGCGGTCACAAGGGAGCAGTTCTTC.

This chain connects TRBV7-9 to TRBJ2-1, with TRBD2 matching 7 bases. V shed 4 bases, J shed 2 bases, and the junction held 8 bases outside the gene matches. The CDR3 runs 16 residues. Germline V gives CDR1 SEHNR, CDR2 FQNEAQ (reference sequence). CDR3 region: CASSSAGGRPYNEQFF. The CDR3 region has the DNA TGTGCCAGCAGCTCCGCCGGGGGGAGACCCTACAATGAGCAGTTCTTC.